The 24 T cell receptor beta chains below were found in one sample sequenced in a study of blood T cell repertoires in COVID-19. Profiled with immunoSEQ multiplex PCR; TCRdb holds only in-frame clones, not every one. The table includes about 86,000 clones, 85% detected once. The sample comprised peripheral blood. The receptors were gathered from a man in his fifties or sixties with acute or convalescent COVID-19.

The rearrangement uses TRBV7-2 and TRBJ2-2, with TRBD2 as a possible D gene (5 bases). This CDR3 is 15 amino acids long. V was pared by 1 base and J by 7 bases, with 13 bases between. Germline V gene data show CDR1 as SGHTA and CDR2 as FQGNSA. This CDR3 is CASSLVRTLLGELFF. In DNA form, the CDR3 reads TGTGCCAGCAGCTTAGTGCGGACTTTACTCGGGGAGCTGTTTTTT.

This sequence joins TRBV5-5 and TRBJ2-5; TRBD1 is a possible D gene (6 bases). Trimming removed 4 bases from V and 5 bases from J, with 21 bases in between. The CDR3 sequence is 16 residues long. Germline loops: CDR1 SGHKS, CDR2 YYEKEE (reference sequence). This CDR3 is CASSGEPTGSRETQYF. CDR3 nucleotide sequence: TGTGCCAGCAGCGGCGAACCAACAGGGAGTAGGGAGACCCAGTACTTC. The complete variable domain, with remaining parts taken from reference TRBV5-5 and TRBJ2-5, reads DAGVTQSPTHLIKTRGQQVTLRCSPISGHKSVSWYQQVLGQGPQFIFQYYEKEERGRGNFPDRFSARQFPNYSSELNVNALLLGDSALYLCASSGEPTGSRETQYFGPGTRLLVL.

The J gene is TRBJ2-1, the V gene TRBV7-6, with 9 bases identical to TRBD1. Trimming cost V 1 base and J 7 bases; bases outside gene matches: 8. The CDR3 runs to 16 residues. Per the germline V gene, CDR1 is SGHVS and CDR2 is FNYEAQ. The CDR3 spells CASSLDQVTGGNEQFF. The DNA for the CDR3 is TGTGCCAGCAGCTTAGATCAGGTGACAGGGGGAAATGAGCAGTTCTTC.

There are a few counts of this clone. The chain is built from TRBV7-8 and TRBJ2-3; unclear D gene. Trimming took off 5 bases at V and 2 bases at J, with 14 bases between the two ends. Germline values: CDR1 SGHVS, CDR2 FQNEAQ. This CDR3 has 15 amino acids. This chain's CDR3 is CASSRRPLYTDTQYF. Written as DNA, the CDR3 is TGTGCCAGCAGCCGCAGGCCCCTGTACACAGATACGCAGTATTTT. The whole variable domain, filled in from reference TRBV7-8 and TRBJ2-3, reads GAGVSQSPRYKVAKRGQDVALRCDPISGHVSLFWYQQALGQGPEFLTYFQNEAQLDKSGLPSDRFFAERPEGSVSTLKIQRTQQEDSAVYLCASSRRPLYTDTQYFGPGTRLTVL.

In DNA, the CDR3 is TGTGCCAGCAGTGAAGGGCAATTCAATTCACCCCTCCACTTT. Its protein product is CASSEGQFNSPLHF. The chain has TRBV2 and TRBJ1-6; no clear D gene. V was shortened by 1 base and J by 7 bases, with 8 bases between the two germline ends. This CDR3 has 14 residues. CDR1 and CDR2 (germline): SNHLY, FYNNEI.

The chain uses TRBV28 and TRBJ2-3; TRBD2 matches at 11 bases. The CDR3 is 15 residues long. CDR1 is MDHEN, CDR2 SYDVKM, per germline. V lost 5 bases, J lost 2 bases, and 3 bases stayed unmatched. The CDR3 reads CASSQTSGNTDTQYF. Written as DNA, the CDR3 is TGTGCCAGCAGTCAGACTAGCGGGAACACAGATACGCAGTATTTT. Full variable domain (remainder filled in from reference TRBV28 and TRBJ2-3): DVKVTQSSRYLVKRTGEKVFLECVQDMDHENMFWYRQDPGLGLRLIYFSYDVKMKEKGDIPEGYSVSREKKERFSLILESASTNQTSMYLCASSQTSGNTDTQYFGPGTRLTVL.

The V call is TRBV4-2, the J call TRBJ2-5, with TRBD2 matching over 12 bases. CDR1 LGHNA and CDR2 YNFKEQ come from the germline V gene. V trimming: 0 bases; J trimming: 4 bases; junction bases outside the gene matches: 6. CDR3 length: 17 residues. The DNA for the CDR3 is TGTGCCAGCAGCCAAGATCTCCTAGCGGGAGGGGGAGAGACCCAGTACTTC. It encodes CASSQDLLAGGGETQYF.

This clone was recorded once. The rearrangement uses TRBV6-5 and TRBJ1-2; D remains unclear. V was pared by 0 bases and J by 3 bases, with 14 bases between. The germline V gene encodes CDR1 MNHEY and CDR2 SVGAGI. CDR3 length: 16 amino acids. Here the CDR3 reads CASSYSWGANDYGYTF. The CDR3 bases are TGTGCCAGCAGTTACTCTTGGGGAGCAAACGACTATGGCTACACCTTC.

V gene TRBV18 combines with J gene TRBJ2-7; TRBD2 agrees at 8 bases. The junction had 9 bases not matched to a gene; V was cut back by 0 bases and J by 5 bases. CDR3 length: 16 residues. CDR1 and CDR2 from the germline V gene are KGHSH and LQKENI. For the CDR3, the DNA is TGTGCCAGCTCACCACCGAGTGGCGGGAGGTCCCACGAGCAGTACTTC. Its translation: CASSPPSGGRSHEQYF.

The chain employs TRBV6-2 or TRBV6-3 and TRBJ2-1, with 14 bases fitting TRBD2. Germline CDR1 MNHEY, CDR2 SVGEGT. The CDR3 totals 19 residues. After removal of 4 bases from V and 4 bases from J, the junction contained 12 bases not matched to a gene. The CDR3 DNA reads TGTGCCAGCAGTTTCTTCCCGGGACTAGCGGGAGAAACATACAATGAGCAGTTCTTC. It yields the protein CASSFFPGLAGETYNEQFF.

The V and J genes are TRBV2 and TRBJ2-1; 7 nucleotides line up with TRBD2. J gave up 4 bases and V 2 bases, and 5 bases lay outside the gene matches. Looked up from germline, CDR1 is SNHLY and CDR2 is FYNNEI. The CDR3 is made up of 15 amino acids. CDR3 loop: CASSELGGEYNEQFF. Written as DNA, the CDR3 is TGTGCCAGCAGTGAACTGGGGGGGGAGTACAATGAGCAGTTCTTC.

The gene calls are TRBV7-8 and TRBJ2-5; no clear D gene. The CDR3 totals 15 residues. The germline V gene encodes CDR1 SGHVS and CDR2 FQNEAQ. The V end was cut by 4 bases, the J end by 2 bases, with 14 bases between. CDR3 sequence (DNA): TGTGCCAGCAGCTCAACTCAGACACTTCAAGAGACCCAGTACTTC. Protein sequence: CASSSTQTLQETQYF. The entire variable domain, with the rest obtained from reference TRBV7-8 and TRBJ2-5, is as follows: GAGVSQSPRYKVAKRGQDVALRCDPISGHVSLFWYQQALGQGPEFLTYFQNEAQLDKSGLPSDRFFAERPEGSVSTLKIQRTQQEDSAVYLCASSSTQTLQETQYFGPGTRLLVL.

The CDR3 DNA reads TGTGCCAGCAGCTTAACGCCAGGGGCAGATACGCAGTATTTT. Translating gives CASSLTPGADTQYF. The chain couples TRBV7-3 to TRBJ2-3, with D possibly being TRBD1 (6 bases). The CDR3 runs to 14 residues. The V end was cut by 0 bases, the J end by 4 bases, with 8 bases between. Germline loops: CDR1 SGHTA, CDR2 FQGTGA.

The V gene is TRBV11-2, the J gene TRBJ2-2; possible D gene TRBD2, 5 bases. Trimming cost V 4 bases and J 3 bases, with 15 bases left between them. The CDR3 loop spans 16 amino acids. Germline V CDR1 and CDR2: SGHAT, FQNNGV. This chain's CDR3 is CASSSVRGRDTGELFF. The CDR3 DNA reads as TGTGCCAGCAGCTCAGTACGGGGTCGGGACACCGGGGAGCTGTTTTTT. Variable domain in full (rest from reference TRBV11-2 and TRBJ2-2): EAGVAQSPRYKIIEKRQSVAFWCNPISGHATLYWYQQILGQGPKLLIQFQNNGVVDDSQLPKDRFSAERLKGVDSTLKIQPAKLEDSAVYLCASSSVRGRDTGELFFGEGSRLTVL.

The chain has TRBV29-1 and TRBJ2-1; 9 nucleotides line up with TRBD2. This CDR3 has 14 residues. CDR1 is SQVTM and CDR2 is ANQGSEA in the germline V gene. V shed 4 bases and J 9 bases; nucleotides not matched to a gene: 10. Here the CDR3 DNA reads TGCAGCGTTGCGGTTAGCGGGAGTAGTGGTGAGCAGTTCTTC. This translates into CSVAVSGSSGEQFF.

The chain recombines TRBV5-5 with TRBJ2-2; TRBD1 is a possible D gene (6 bases). The CDR3 extends over 13 amino acids. V lost 0 bases, J lost 9 bases, and 9 bases lay in between. Germline loops: CDR1 SGHKS, CDR2 YYEKEE (reference sequence). CDR3 loop: CASSLAGARELFF. The CDR3 DNA is TGTGCCAGCAGCTTGGCAGGGGCGAGGGAGCTGTTTTTT.

The chain combines TRBV28 with TRBJ1-5; 9 bases fit TRBD1. The CDR3 spans 14 residues. Looked up from germline, CDR1 is MDHEN and CDR2 is SYDVKM. J lost 9 bases, V lost 5 bases, and 8 bases had no gene match. The DNA for the CDR3 is TGTGCCAGCAGTGGACAGGGGCCATCCGGGCCCCAGCATTTT. Amino acids: CASSGQGPSGPQHF.

The chain joins TRBV14 to TRBJ2-3; D not certain. This CDR3 has 15 amino acids. Trimming shortened V by 0 bases and J by 2 bases, and 9 bases separated the two germline ends. Germline loops: CDR1 SGHDN, CDR2 FVKESK. This chain's CDR3 is CASSQEWQDTDTQYF. The CDR3 bases are TGTGCCAGCAGCCAAGAGTGGCAGGACACAGATACGCAGTATTTT.

The V call is TRBV24-1, the J call TRBJ2-7, with 7 bases aligning to TRBD1. Germline assignment: CDR1 KGHDR and CDR2 SFDVKD. The trim removed 2 bases at V and 3 bases at J, leaving 9 bases unmatched. This CDR3 contains 16 residues. CDR3 bases: TGTGCCACCAGTGATTATTCGACCCAGGGGGTCTACGAGCAGTACTTC. This gives the protein CATSDYSTQGVYEQYF.

The CDR3 is CASSVGHGTEAFF. CDR3 coding DNA: TGTGCCAGCAGCGTAGGACACGGGACTGAAGCTTTCTTT. V and J are TRBV7-3 and TRBJ1-1; possibly TRBD1 for D (5 bases). Germline V lookup: CDR1 SGHTA, CDR2 FQGTGA. Trimming pared 5 bases from V and 5 bases from J, leaving 12 bases between. CDR3 length equals 13 residues.

The chain is built from TRBV11-3 and TRBJ2-1, with 9 positions matching TRBD2. This CDR3 has 15 amino acids. V gave up 5 bases and J gave up 9 bases; unmatched junction bases: 11. The germline CDR1 and CDR2 sequences are SGHNT and YENEEA. CDR3 sequence reads: CASSTTSGGFSEQFF. CDR3 in DNA: TGTGCCAGCAGCACTACCAGCGGGGGGTTTAGTGAGCAGTTCTTC.

The V call is TRBV7-2, the J call TRBJ2-5, with 9 bases fitting TRBD2. After removal of 7 bases from V and 5 bases from J, the junction contained 11 bases not matched to a gene. The CDR3 covers 15 residues. Per the germline V gene, CDR1 is SGHTA and CDR2 is FQGNSA. The CDR3 DNA reads TGTGCCAGCATGCGGGTTAGCGGGGGAGGGGAGACCCAGTACTTC. Amino acids: CASMRVSGGGETQYF.

V gene TRBV28 combines with J gene TRBJ1-5, with 8 bases matching TRBD1. The V gene end was trimmed by 6 bases and the J gene end by 0 bases; junction bases not matched to a gene: 10. The CDR3 sequence is 17 residues long. Per germline, CDR1 MDHEN and CDR2 SYDVKM. The CDR3 loop reads CASRGAGTGLSNQPQHF. The CDR3 nucleotides are TGTGCCAGCAGAGGGGCCGGGACAGGACTTAGCAATCAGCCCCAGCATTTT.

The sample holds a few counts of this clone. The chain is built from TRBV28 and TRBJ2-2, with D possibly TRBD2 on 6 matching bases. Germline CDR1 reads MDHEN; CDR2 reads SYDVKM. The V end lost 5 bases, the J end lost 5 bases, and 12 bases lay between the germline ends. This CDR3 is 14 amino acids long. CDR3 in amino acids: CASSTPGETGELFF. The CDR3 DNA sequence: TGTGCCAGCAGTACCCCGGGGGAAACCGGGGAGCTGTTTTTT.